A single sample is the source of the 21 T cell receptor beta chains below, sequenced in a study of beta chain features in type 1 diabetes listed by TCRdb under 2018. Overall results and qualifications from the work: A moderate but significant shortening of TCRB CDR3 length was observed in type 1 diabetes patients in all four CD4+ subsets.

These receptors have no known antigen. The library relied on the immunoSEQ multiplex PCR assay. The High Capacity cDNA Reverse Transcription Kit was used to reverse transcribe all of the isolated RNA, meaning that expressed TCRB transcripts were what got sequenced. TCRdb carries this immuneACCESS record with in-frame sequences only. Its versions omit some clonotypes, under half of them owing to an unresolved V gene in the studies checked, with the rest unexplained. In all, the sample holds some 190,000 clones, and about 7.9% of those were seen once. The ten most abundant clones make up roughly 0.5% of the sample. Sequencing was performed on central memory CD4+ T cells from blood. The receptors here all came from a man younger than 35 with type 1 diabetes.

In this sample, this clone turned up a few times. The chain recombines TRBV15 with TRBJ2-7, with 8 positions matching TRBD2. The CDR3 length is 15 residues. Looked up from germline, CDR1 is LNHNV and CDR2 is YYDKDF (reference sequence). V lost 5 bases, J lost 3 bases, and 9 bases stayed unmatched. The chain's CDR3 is CATSLRTGGIYEQYF. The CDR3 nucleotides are TGTGCCACCAGCCTTAGGACGGGGGGGATCTACGAGCAGTACTTC.

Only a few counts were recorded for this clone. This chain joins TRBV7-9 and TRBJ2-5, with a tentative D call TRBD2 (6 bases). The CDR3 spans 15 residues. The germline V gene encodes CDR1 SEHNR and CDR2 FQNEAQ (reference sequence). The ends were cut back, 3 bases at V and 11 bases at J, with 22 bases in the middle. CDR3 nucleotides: TGTGCCAGCAGCTTCGCCGGGGGAGCTGGGAGGTTTCAGTACTTC. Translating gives CASSFAGGAGRFQYF.

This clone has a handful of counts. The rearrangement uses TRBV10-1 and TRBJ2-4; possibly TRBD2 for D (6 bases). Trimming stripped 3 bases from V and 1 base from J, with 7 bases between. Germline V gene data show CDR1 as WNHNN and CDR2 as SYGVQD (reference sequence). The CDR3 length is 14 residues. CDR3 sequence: CASSDGGAKNIQYF. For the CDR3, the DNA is TGCGCCAGCAGTGATGGAGGGGCCAAAAACATTCAGTACTTC.

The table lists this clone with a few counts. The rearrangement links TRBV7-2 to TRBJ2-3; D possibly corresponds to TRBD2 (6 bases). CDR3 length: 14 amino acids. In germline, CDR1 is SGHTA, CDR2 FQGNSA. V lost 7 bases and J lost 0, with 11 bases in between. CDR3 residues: CASNSGTSTDTQYF. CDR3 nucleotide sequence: TGTGCCAGCAACTCCGGGACTAGCACAGATACGCAGTATTTT.

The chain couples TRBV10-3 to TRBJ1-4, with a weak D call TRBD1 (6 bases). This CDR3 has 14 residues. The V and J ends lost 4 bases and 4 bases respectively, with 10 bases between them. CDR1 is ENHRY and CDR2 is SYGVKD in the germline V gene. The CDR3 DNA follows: TGTGCCATCAGTGGGACAGCTGGTAATGAAAAACTGTTTTTT. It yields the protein CAISGTAGNEKLFF.

The CDR3 spells CASSSGLQETQYF. The CDR3, as DNA: TGCGCCAGCAGCTCGGGACTTCAAGAGACCCAGTACTTC. This rearrangement joins TRBV5-1 to TRBJ2-5; D possibly corresponds to TRBD2 (6 bases). CDR1 and CDR2 from the germline V gene are SGHRS and YFSETQ. V was clipped by 3 bases and J by 2 bases, with 8 bases between them. The CDR3 length is 13 residues.

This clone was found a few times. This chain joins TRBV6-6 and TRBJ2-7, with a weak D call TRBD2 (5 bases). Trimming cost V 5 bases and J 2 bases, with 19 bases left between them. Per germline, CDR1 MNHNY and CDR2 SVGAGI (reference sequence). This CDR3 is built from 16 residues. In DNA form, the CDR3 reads TGTGCCAGCAGTCCCGGGGTCGGGGTCAGTCCCTACGAGCAGTACTTC. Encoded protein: CASSPGVGVSPYEQYF.

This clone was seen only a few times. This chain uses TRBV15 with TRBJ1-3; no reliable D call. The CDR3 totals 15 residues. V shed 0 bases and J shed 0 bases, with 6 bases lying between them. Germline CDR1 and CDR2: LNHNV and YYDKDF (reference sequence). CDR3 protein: CATSRERYSGNTIYF. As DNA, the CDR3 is TGTGCCACCAGCAGAGAGAGGTACTCTGGAAACACCATATATTTT.

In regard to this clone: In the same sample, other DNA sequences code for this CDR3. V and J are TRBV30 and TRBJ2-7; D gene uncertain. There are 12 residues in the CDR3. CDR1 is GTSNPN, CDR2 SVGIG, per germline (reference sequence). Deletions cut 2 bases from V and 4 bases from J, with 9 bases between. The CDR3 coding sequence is TGTGCCTGGAGTAGTAGCAGTTACGAGCAGTACTTC. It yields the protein CAWSSSSYEQYF.

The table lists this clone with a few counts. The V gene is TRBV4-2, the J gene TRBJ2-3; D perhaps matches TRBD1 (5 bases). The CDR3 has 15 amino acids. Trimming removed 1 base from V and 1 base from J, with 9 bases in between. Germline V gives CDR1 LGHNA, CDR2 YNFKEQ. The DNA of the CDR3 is TGTGCCAGCAGCCAAGGGCGACAGCGCACAGATACGCAGTATTTT. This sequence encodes CASSQGRQRTDTQYF.

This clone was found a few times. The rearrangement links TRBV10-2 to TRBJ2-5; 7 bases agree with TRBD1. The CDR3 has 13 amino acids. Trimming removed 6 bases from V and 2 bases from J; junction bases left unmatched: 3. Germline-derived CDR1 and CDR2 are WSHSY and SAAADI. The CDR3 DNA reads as TGCGCCAGCAGCATCAGGGGGCAAGAGACCCAGTACTTC. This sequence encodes CASSIRGQETQYF.

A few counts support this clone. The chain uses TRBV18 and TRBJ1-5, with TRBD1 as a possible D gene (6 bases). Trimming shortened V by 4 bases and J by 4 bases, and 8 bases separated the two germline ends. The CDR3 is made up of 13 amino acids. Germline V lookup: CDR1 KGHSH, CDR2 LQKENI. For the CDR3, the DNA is TGTGCCAGCTCACAAGACAGGAATCAGCCCCAGCATTTT. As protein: CASSQDRNQPQHF.

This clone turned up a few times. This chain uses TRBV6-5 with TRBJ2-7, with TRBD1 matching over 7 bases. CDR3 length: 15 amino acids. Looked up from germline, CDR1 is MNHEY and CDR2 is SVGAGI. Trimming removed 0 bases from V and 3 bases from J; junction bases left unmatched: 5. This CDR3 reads CASSYSSGTDYEQYF. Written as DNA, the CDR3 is TGTGCCAGCAGTTACTCCTCCGGGACAGACTACGAGCAGTACTTC.

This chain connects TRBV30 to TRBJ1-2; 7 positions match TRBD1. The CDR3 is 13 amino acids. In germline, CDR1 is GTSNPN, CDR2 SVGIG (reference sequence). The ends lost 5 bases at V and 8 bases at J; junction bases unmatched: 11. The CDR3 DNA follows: TGTGCCTGGTCCCTGACAGGGTTAAGGGGCTACACCTTC. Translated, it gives CAWSLTGLRGYTF.

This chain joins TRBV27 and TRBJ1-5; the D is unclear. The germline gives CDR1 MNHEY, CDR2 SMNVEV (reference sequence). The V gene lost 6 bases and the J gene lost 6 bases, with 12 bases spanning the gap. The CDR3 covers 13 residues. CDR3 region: CASRTSAGQPQHF. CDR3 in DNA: TGTGCCAGCAGAACATCGGCAGGTCAGCCCCAGCATTTT.

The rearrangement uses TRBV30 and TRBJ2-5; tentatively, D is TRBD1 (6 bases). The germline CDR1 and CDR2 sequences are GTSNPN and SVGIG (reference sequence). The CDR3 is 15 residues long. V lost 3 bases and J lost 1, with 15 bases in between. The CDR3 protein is CAWSRTGQVQETQYF. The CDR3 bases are TGTGCCTGGAGCCGCACGGGACAAGTCCAAGAGACCCAGTACTTC.

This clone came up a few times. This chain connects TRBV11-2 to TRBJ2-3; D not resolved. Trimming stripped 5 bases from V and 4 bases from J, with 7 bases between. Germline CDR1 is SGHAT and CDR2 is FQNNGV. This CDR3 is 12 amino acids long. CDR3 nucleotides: TGTGCCAGCAGCCCAGAAGCAGATACGCAGTATTTT. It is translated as CASSPEADTQYF.

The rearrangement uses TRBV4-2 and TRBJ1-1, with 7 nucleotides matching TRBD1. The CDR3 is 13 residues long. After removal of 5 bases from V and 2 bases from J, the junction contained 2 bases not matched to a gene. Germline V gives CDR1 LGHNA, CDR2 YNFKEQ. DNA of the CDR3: TGTGCCAGCAGCAGGACAGGCAACACTGAAGCTTTCTTT. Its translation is CASSRTGNTEAFF.

DNA of the CDR3: TGTGCCAGCAGCGGACAGCCGAACACTGAAGCTTTCTTT. This encodes CASSGQPNTEAFF. V gene TRBV7-2 combines with J gene TRBJ1-1, with D possibly matching TRBD1 (6 bases). This CDR3 has 13 amino acids. CDR1 and CDR2 from the germline V gene are SGHTA and FQGNSA. V was clipped by 5 bases and J by 1 base, with 8 bases between them.

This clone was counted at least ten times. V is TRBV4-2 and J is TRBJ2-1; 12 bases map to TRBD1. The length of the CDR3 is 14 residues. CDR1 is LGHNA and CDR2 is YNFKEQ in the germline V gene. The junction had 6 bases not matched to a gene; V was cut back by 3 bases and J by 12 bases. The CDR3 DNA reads TGTGCCAGCAGCCAGCTGGGACAGGGGGCGGTGCAGTTCTTC. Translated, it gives CASSQLGQGAVQFF.

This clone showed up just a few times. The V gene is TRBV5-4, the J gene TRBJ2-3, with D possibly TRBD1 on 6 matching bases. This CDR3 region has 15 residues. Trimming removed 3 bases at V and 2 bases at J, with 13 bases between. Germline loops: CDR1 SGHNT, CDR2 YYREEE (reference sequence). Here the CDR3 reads CASSSDRDHTDTQYF. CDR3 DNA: TGTGCCAGCAGCTCGGACAGAGACCACACAGATACGCAGTATTTT.